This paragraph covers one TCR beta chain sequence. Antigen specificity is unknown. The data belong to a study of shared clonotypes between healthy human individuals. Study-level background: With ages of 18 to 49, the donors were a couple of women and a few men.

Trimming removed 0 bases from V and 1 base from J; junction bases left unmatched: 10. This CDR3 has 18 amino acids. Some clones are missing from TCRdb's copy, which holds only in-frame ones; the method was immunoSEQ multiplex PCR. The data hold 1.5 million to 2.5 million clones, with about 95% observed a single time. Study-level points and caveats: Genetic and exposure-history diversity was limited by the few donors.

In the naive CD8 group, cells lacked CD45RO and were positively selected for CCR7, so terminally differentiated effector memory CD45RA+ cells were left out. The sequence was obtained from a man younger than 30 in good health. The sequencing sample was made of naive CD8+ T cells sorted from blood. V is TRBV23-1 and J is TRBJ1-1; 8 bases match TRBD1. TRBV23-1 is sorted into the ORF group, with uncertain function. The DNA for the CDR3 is TGCGCCAGCAGTCAATCGAGGAAAACAGGGACAGGGAACACTGAAGCTTTCTTT. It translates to CASSQSRKTGTGNTEAFF.